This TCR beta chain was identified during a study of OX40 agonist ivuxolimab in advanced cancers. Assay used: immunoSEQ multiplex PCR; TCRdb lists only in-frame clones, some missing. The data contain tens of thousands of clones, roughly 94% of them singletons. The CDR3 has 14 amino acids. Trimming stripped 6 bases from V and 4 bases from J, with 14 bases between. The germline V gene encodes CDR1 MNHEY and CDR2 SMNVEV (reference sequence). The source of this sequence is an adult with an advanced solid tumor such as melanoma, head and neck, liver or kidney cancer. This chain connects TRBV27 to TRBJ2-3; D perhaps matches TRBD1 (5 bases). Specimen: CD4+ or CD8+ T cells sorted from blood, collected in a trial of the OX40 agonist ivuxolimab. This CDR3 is CASSWAGKADTQYF. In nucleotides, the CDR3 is TGTGCCAGCAGCTGGGCAGGGAAGGCAGATACGCAGTATTTT.